What follows describes a single T cell receptor beta chain. This clone's antigen is unknown. No much larger clonotype is one base removed from it; base qualities were not supplied. Preparation of the library involved the immunoSEQ multiplex PCR assay. For the multiplex PCR, a mixture combining 60 forward primers for TCR Vbeta segments and 13 reverse primers for TCR Jbeta segments was used. Amplification of the CDR3 region of rearranged TCR beta genes was performed with a multiplex PCR assay on genomic DNA. On the Illumina HiSeq System, the amplified TCR beta libraries were sequenced as 87-base-pair reads. Under the source paper's analysis protocol: Across the 700 or so repertoires, a later analysis counted 80 million or so unique TCR beta chains, roughly 11 million of which were shared by at least two donors. A nearest-neighbor algorithm error-corrected the raw reads and collapsed the reads into unique sequences, merging closely related sequences to remove PCR and sequencing errors. V, D and J gene segments were assigned by aligning CDR3 sequences to IMGT reference sequences. For a sequence to be retained, a match of at least six nucleotides to both a V gene segment and a J gene segment was required. A rearrangement counted as productive if the CDR3 had no stop codons and remained in frame with V and J, and every other rearrangement counted as non-productive. CDR3 was defined by IMGT convention, running from the second conserved V-encoded cysteine to the conserved J-encoded phenylalanine. The earlier analysis of about 640 of the donors excluded any sequence lacking an unambiguous match to a single V gene segment. An earlier analysis of a few hundred of the donors classified V segments as functional when productive rearrangements were above 56.7% and as segregating when the standard deviation between donors was above 5%. To diagnose cytomegalovirus status from the catalog of TCR beta chain sequences, a statistical classification framework was built. A later analysis assigned V and J genes by comparing TCR nucleotide sequences with IMGT/GENE-DB human TR gene sequences. Using the TCRdist pipeline, a later analysis assigned CDR3 sequences along with most-parsimonious VDJ recombination scenarios. In a later analysis, each TCR beta chain was defined by its CDR3 amino acid sequence together with its V-gene family, and reads without a unique V-gene family were excluded. In a later analysis, a few hundred highly shared, low-generation-probability nucleotide sequences were removed to address suspected cross-contamination and a sequencing artifact. For each public chain, a later analysis derived a clonal expansion index from normalized ranks of inferred template counts within each repertoire. Generation probabilities in a later analysis came from a VDJ recombination model fitted to out-of-frame rearrangements, and those results were checked against IGoR. In a later analysis, TCR-TCR, TCR-HLA and TCR-CMV co-occurrence was scored with hypergeometric tests, and a repertoire-size bias correction was applied to TCR pairs. In a later analysis, false discovery rates were estimated by permuting HLA or CMV assignments 20 times. A later analysis grouped co-occurring TCRs with DBSCAN, adding TCRdist sequence similarity when clustering within HLA-allele-positive subsets. For co-occurrence clustering, repertoires with fewer than 30,000 or more than 120,000 public chains were excluded, along with 4 to 6 repertoires with anomalous nucleotide sharing. Held by TCRdb, this immuneACCESS table contains in-frame sequences only and omits some clones. Under half of the omission traces to an unresolved V gene where checked; the cause of the rest is unknown. V and J calls plus clone size are reproduced from that table; the DNA served to infer D and trimming. For this sample there are tens of thousands of clones; more than 80% appear just once. The ten largest clones add up to 1.9% of the sample.

The sample belongs to a study of cytomegalovirus exposure and HLA in healthy donors (dated by TCRdb to the late 2010s). For the wider study: In an earlier analysis of 450 to 750 of the donors, approximately 300 Gb of sequence data and approximately 120 million unique TCR beta sequences from approximately 180 million T cells were reported. An early release covering about 600 HLA-typed donors comprised approximately 300 gigabases of sequencing data and around 80 million unique TCR sequences. The aim of the study was to test whether cataloging public T cell receptors could identify signatures of past pathogen exposure. All discovery cohort repertoires had been generated on a single sequencing platform. An earlier analysis of approximately 580 of the donors used high-throughput TCR beta sequencing to judge whether each TCR beta V gene segment behaved as functional or pseudogenic. Class I and class II HLA loci were covered by the typing at four-digit resolution. A later analysis re-analyzed previously published TCR beta repertoires from roughly 600 donors and added high-resolution HLA genotyping to study TCR occurrence patterns. Because of strong linkage in the cohort, a handful of DR-DQ haplotypes were treated as single units for association and clustering. Donor age, sex, ethnicity and CMV serostatus were collected together with the repertoire data. On average, over 200,000 unique TCR beta nucleotide sequences were sequenced per donor among some 430 genotyped donors of the cohort, with roughly 20% of those sequences being non-productive. A later genetic analysis used genome-wide SNP genotypes for about 60% of the roughly 700 donors, treating that subset as a discovery cohort. Rather than using new phenotypic data, the later analysis identified candidate immune exposures from TCR beta sequences and from how often those sequences occurred across donors. Along with the roughly 610-subject first cohort, a separate validation cohort of over 90 different subjects was used. Of the roughly 390 genotyped donors, approximately 81% were placed in the genetic ancestry cluster associated with self-reported Caucasian donors. The number of typed donors differed by locus: roughly 620-630 for A, B, C, DRB1 and DQB1; approximately 540 for DQA1; 606 for DPA1; and around 450 for DPB1. Using immunosequencing, the study profiled T cell repertoires from 640 or so subjects and related those repertoires to cytomegalovirus serostatus. The study combined high-throughput TCR immunosequencing, statistical association of individual TCRs with disease status, and machine learning to predict cytomegalovirus infection status.

The cohort was made up of several hundred healthy bone marrow donors. At the time of sampling, all cohort members were nominally healthy, though unrecorded immune exposures were likely present. The donor was CMV seronegative and belonged to the group of around 400 seronegative cohort members. A peripheral blood sample was provided by each donor, and peripheral blood mononuclear cells were used for TCR beta sequencing. The Qiagen DNeasy Blood Extraction Kit was used to extract genomic DNA from the blood cell samples. The germline V gene yields SGHDN for CDR1 and FVKESK for CDR2. Trimming accounts for 5 bases at V and 0 bases at J, while the number of junction bases matched to no gene is 4. From its cysteine to its phenylalanine, the CDR3 spans 15 amino acids. CDR3 DNA only is kept here, 45 bases in frame from base 1. Study-wide conclusions, independent of this receptor: A later analysis found that TCR association rates varied across HLA loci, with DRB1 alleles showing the most associated TCRs and HLA-C alleles the fewest. Because counts were too low, 15 to 20 rarely observed V segments, including chromosome 9 orphons, were excluded from the earlier analysis of under 650 of the donors. A total of roughly 160 TCR beta chains were listed by the study as associated with cytomegalovirus. In this cohort, only TCR beta chains were sequenced, and detectable features were limited by the absence of alpha or paired-chain data. A further reported finding was that TCR beta sequences accurately predicted the HLA-A and HLA-B alleles for most subjects in the first cohort. An earlier analysis of approximately 500 of the donors showed that most TCR beta V segments appeared in productive rearrangements either about 87% or about 30% of the time, which broadly matched IMGT annotations. In a later analysis, several top co-occurrence clusters were reported to appear linked to parvovirus B19, influenza, CMV and Epstein-Barr virus. In a later analysis, most CMV-associated TCR beta chains were found to appear HLA-restricted, with HLA associations seemingly driven largely by CMV exposure. It was suggested by the authors that the approach could potentially be generalized to other disease states and immunological phenotypes. Compared with the roughly 720-donor mean, donors in an Asian-associated ancestry cluster had fewer N-insertions in productive TCRs, according to a later genetic analysis. In a later genetic analysis, a missense DCLRE1C variant was associated with V-gene and J-gene trimming of TCR beta chains, and the association was replicated in an independent cohort. Most TCR sequences were seen in very few donors, while some public TCRs were found in many individuals. Compared with equally common non-associated chains, HLA-associated TCR beta chains in a later analysis were more clonally expanded and had lower generation probabilities. The only immune exposure information available for the cohort was CMV serostatus. Some IMGT-functional V segments, including TRBV6-2 and TRBV6-3, could not be distinguished by the 87-base-pair reads and were therefore excluded. Linkage disequilibrium might explain the correlated functional status among segregating V segments, but an unknown experimental factor could not be ruled out. When HLA alleles, especially DR and DQ, strongly co-occurred, attributing TCR associations to individual alleles was difficult. At a false discovery rate of 0.05, a later analysis linked under 20,000 TCR beta sequences to specific HLA alleles. A few of the identified cytomegalovirus-associated TCR beta chains were confirmed in vitro to be specific for cytomegalovirus antigens. Because HLA typing was unavailable for some donors at each locus, only the typed subset was used in association tests. The classifier was reported to diagnose cytomegalovirus status with high specificity and sensitivity in both the original and validation cohorts. Roughly uniform sequencing depth across donors was assumed in presence/absence analyses, although this assumption may not hold. A group of highly shared sequence variants was considered likely to be a technical artifact of the sequencing pipeline.

The V and J segments used are TRBV14 and TRBJ2-3, and 8 bases in between align with TRBD2. The sequence was obtained from a woman aged 25 to 45 in good health and CMV-seronegative. Source material: PBMCs. The CDR3 region has the sequence CASSERTSSTDTQYF. The DNA sequence is as follows: TGTGCCAGCAGCGAACGGACTAGCAGCACAGATACGCAGTATTTT. The reference TRBV14 and TRBJ2-3 proteins fill in what lies around the CDR3, so the full variable domain reads EAGVTQFPSHSVIEKGQTVTLRCDPISGHDNLYWYRRVMGKEIKFLLHFVKESKQDESGMPNNRFLAERTGGTYSTLKVQPAELEDSGVYFCASSERTSSTDTQYFGPGTRLTVL.